This T cell receptor beta chain comes out of a study of OX40 agonist ivuxolimab in advanced cancers. Study background: An agonistic human IgG2 monoclonal antibody against OX40 (CD134) was given.

Per the germline V gene, CDR1 is SNHLY and CDR2 is FYNNEI. V was clipped by 1 base and J by 8 bases; unmatched bases: 13. The CDR3 contains 17 residues. Autoimmune disease history or systemic immunosuppression excluded patients. This clone has just one count. Its antigen is currently unknown. Some clones are missing from TCRdb's copy, which holds only in-frame ones; the method was immunoSEQ multiplex PCR. The data contain about 69,000 clones, 89% of them singletons. Study observations and caveats: Blood T cells, both CD4+ and CD8+, expanded clonally by week 6 at 0.1 to 3.0 mg/kg. In general, CD8+ T cells held more expanded clones than CD4+ did, on average.

The receptor's source is an adult with an advanced solid tumor such as melanoma, head and neck, liver or kidney cancer. The V and J genes are TRBV2 and TRBJ1-4; 7 bases line up with TRBD1. The sequencing here drew on CD4+ or CD8+ T cells sorted from blood, taken in a trial of the OX40 agonist ivuxolimab. This chain's CDR3 is CASSEGFVAGGSEKLFF. The CDR3 DNA follows: TGTGCCAGCAGTGAAGGCTTCGTTGCAGGGGGATCCGAAAAACTGTTTTTT.